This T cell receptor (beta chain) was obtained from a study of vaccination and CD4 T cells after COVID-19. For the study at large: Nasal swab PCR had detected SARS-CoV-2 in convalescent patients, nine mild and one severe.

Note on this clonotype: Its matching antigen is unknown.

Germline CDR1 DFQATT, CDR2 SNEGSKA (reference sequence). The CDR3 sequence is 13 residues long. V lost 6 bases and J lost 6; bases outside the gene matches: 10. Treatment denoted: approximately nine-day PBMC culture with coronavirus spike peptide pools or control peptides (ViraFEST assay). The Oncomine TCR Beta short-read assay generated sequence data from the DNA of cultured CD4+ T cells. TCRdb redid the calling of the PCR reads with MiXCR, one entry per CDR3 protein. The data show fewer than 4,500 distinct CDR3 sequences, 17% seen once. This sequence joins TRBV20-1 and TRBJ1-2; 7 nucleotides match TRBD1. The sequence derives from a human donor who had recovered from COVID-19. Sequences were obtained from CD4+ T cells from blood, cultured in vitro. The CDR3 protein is CSASSDRVDGYTF. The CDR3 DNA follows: TGCAGTGCGTCCTCCGACAGGGTGGATGGCTACACCTTC.